This T cell receptor beta chain was obtained from a study of blood T cell repertoires in COVID-19. Study at large: Sites across the United States, Italy and Spain contributed samples from acute and convalescent COVID-19. PBMCs, B-cell-depleted T cells, or T cells were the source of the cDNA or gDNA that made up the material.

Unmatched junction bases numbered 5, after V lost 0 bases and J lost 6 bases. The germline CDR1 and CDR2 sequences are SGHNT and YYREEE (reference sequence). The length of the CDR3 is 14 residues. Measured with immunoSEQ multiplex PCR; TCRdb has only the in-frame clones, and not every one. In the table there are 200,000 or so clones, roughly 90% of which are singletons. The table lists this clone with a count of one. The chain combines TRBV5-4 with TRBJ1-2, with 7 bases fitting TRBD1. This TCR was recovered from a woman between 55 and 75 years old with acute or convalescent COVID-19. Sequencing was done on a sample of peripheral blood. The CDR3 reads CASSLVGTANGYTF. The CDR3 nucleotides read TGTGCCAGCAGCTTGGTCGGGACAGCAAATGGCTACACCTTC.